The T cell receptor beta chain described here comes from a study of blood T cell repertoires in COVID-19. Original data processing: Amplification with reference gene primers provided the estimates of nucleated cell counts. Assay: immunoSEQ multiplex PCR; the TCRdb copy retains only in-frame clones and omits some. V, J and clone size reflect that table, while D and trimming were determined from the DNA. The sample includes 100,000 or so clones, 80% to 90% seen only once; the top ten take approximately 2.6%. In assigning cohorts, the study relied on participant-reported clinical history. V lost 5 bases, J lost 9 bases, and 8 bases stayed unmatched. CDR1 SGHAT and CDR2 FQNNGV come from the germline V gene. The CDR3 has 15 amino acids.

Specimen: PBMCs or T cells enriched from blood (not recorded which). This rearrangement joins TRBV11-2 to TRBJ1-6; 9 nucleotides align to TRBD1. The receptor was isolated from a woman aged 50 to 60 who had recovered from COVID-19. The CDR3 reads CASSIKPGQGSPLHF. In DNA form, the CDR3 reads TGTGCCAGCAGCATTAAACCGGGACAGGGTTCACCCCTCCACTTT.